These 23 T cell receptor beta chains were all obtained from the same sample, sequenced in a study of blood T cell repertoires in COVID-19. The table came from immunoSEQ multiplex PCR; TCRdb's copy has only in-frame clones and leaves some out. The repertoire holds more than 200,000 clones, with approximately 84% as singletons. The specimen sequenced was peripheral blood. The receptors stem from an elderly woman with acute or convalescent COVID-19.

The chain employs TRBV28 and TRBJ1-3, with 8 bases identical to TRBD1. The J segment lost 2 bases and the V segment lost 10 bases, leaving 4 bases of the junction unmatched. The germline V gene has CDR1 MDHEN and CDR2 SYDVKM. CDR3 length equals 13 residues. Here the CDR3 DNA reads TGTGCCACCAAGACAGGGGCTGGAAACACCATATATTTT. Amino acid sequence: CATKTGAGNTIYF.

V and J are TRBV19 and TRBJ2-3; a possible D gene is TRBD1 (7 bases). V was pared by 10 bases and J by 6 bases, with 14 bases between. Germline CDR1 and CDR2: LNHDA and SQIVND (reference sequence). The CDR3 covers 12 residues. CDR3 region: CATHSGGDTQYF. DNA for the CDR3: TGTGCCACGCACTCAGGGGGGGATACGCAGTATTTT. Full variable domain (remainder filled in from reference TRBV19 and TRBJ2-3): DGGITQSPKYLFRKEGQNVTLSCEQNLNHDAMYWYRQDPGQGLRLIYYSQIVNDFQKGDIAEGYSVSREKKESFPLTVTSAQKNPTAFYLCATHSGGDTQYFGPGTRLTVL.

This clone was detected once. Distinct nucleotide sequences in the sample also encode this CDR3. The chain couples TRBV3-1 (or the pseudogene TRBV3-2) to TRBJ2-7, with 7 bases aligning to TRBD1. Per germline, CDR1 LGHDT and CDR2 YNNKEL (reference sequence). V lost 1 base, J lost 1 base, and 4 bases stayed unmatched. The CDR3 loop spans 15 amino acids. The CDR3 reads CASSQAGTASYEQYF. In DNA, the CDR3 is TGTGCCAGCAGCCAAGCCGGGACAGCTTCCTACGAGCAGTACTTC.

This clone was seen a single time. CDR3 in DNA: TGCGCCAGCAGCTCCAAGGGGGGGTACTCTGGAAACACCATATATTTT. This encodes CASSSKGGYSGNTIYF. This chain joins TRBV5-1 and TRBJ1-3; D might be TRBD1 (6 bases). V was shortened by 3 bases and J by 0 bases, with 13 bases between the two germline ends. Per germline, CDR1 SGHRS and CDR2 YFSETQ. CDR3 length: 16 amino acids.

The CDR3 DNA follows: TGTGCCAGCAGTGGCGGGCTAAACACAGATACGCAGTATTTT. This gives the protein CASSGGLNTDTQYF. The V and J genes are TRBV2 and TRBJ2-3; TRBD2 is a possible D gene (5 bases). CDR1 is SNHLY and CDR2 is FYNNEI in the germline V gene. The CDR3 is 14 amino acids. The V end was cut by 4 bases, the J end by 2 bases, with 10 bases between.

The chain links TRBV5-6 to TRBJ2-7; D ambiguous. From germline, CDR1 is SGHDT and CDR2 YYEEEE. Trimming took 4 bases from V and 5 from J, leaving 7 bases between them. There are 11 residues in the CDR3. The CDR3 is CASSRSDEQYF. DNA of the CDR3: TGTGCCAGCAGCCGCAGCGACGAGCAGTACTTC.

This sequence joins TRBV3-1 (or the pseudogene TRBV3-2) and TRBJ1-1; D is undetermined. The CDR3 loop spans 12 amino acids. The V end lost 5 bases, the J end lost 5 bases, and 9 bases lay between the germline ends. Looked up from germline, CDR1 is LGHDT and CDR2 is YNNKEL (reference sequence). The CDR3 nucleotides read TGTGCCAGCAGCTATGGTCGGACTGAAGCTTTCTTT. It yields the protein CASSYGRTEAFF.

V is TRBV6-1 and J is TRBJ1-2; TRBD1 is a possible D gene (6 bases). Trimming took off 3 bases at V and 11 bases at J, with 16 bases between the two ends. CDR1 is MNHNS and CDR2 is SASEGT in the germline V gene. The CDR3 totals 13 residues. CDR3 region: CASSDHGTRYYTF. In DNA, the CDR3 is TGTGCCAGCAGTGACCACGGGACACGATATTACACCTTC.

This clone was seen a handful of times. This chain connects TRBV28 to TRBJ1-3; D may be TRBD1 (5 bases). Germline V lookup: CDR1 MDHEN, CDR2 SYDVKM. V shed 3 bases and J shed 1 base, with 16 bases lying between them. This CDR3 spans 17 amino acids. The CDR3 nucleotides read TGTGCCAGCAGTTTTGGGGGGTTCGGTTCGTCTGGAAACACCATATATTTT. It codes for CASSFGGFGSSGNTIYF.

This chain connects TRBV10-1 to TRBJ2-7; tentative D call: TRBD1 (6 bases). Germline values: CDR1 WNHNN, CDR2 SYGVQD (reference sequence). With 6 bases removed from V and 0 bases from J, the gap between germline ends came to 15 bases. The CDR3 is made up of 15 amino acids. Here the CDR3 DNA reads TGCGCCAGCAGCCAGACAGGAATCGCCTCCTACGAGCAGTACTTC. It yields the protein CASSQTGIASYEQYF.

This clone was recorded only once. The chain employs TRBV5-4 and TRBJ2-5; the D gene is possibly TRBD1 (6 bases). This CDR3 spans 16 amino acids. The V gene lost 4 bases and the J gene lost 4 bases, with 20 bases spanning the gap. CDR1 is SGHNT and CDR2 is YYREEE in the germline V gene (reference sequence). Here the CDR3 DNA reads TGTGCCAGCAGCCCCGAAGGCCAAACAGGGACAGAGACCCAGTACTTC. It is translated as CASSPEGQTGTETQYF.

This clone appeared once. V gene TRBV6-1 combines with J gene TRBJ1-3, with 8 bases lining up with TRBD1. The germline gives CDR1 MNHNS, CDR2 SASEGT. The V and J ends lost 2 bases and 3 bases, in that order; junction bases with no gene match: 9. This CDR3 has 17 residues. CDR3 bases: TGTGCCAGCAGTGAATCCTGGACAGGGTTTAGTGGAAACACCATATATTTT. It encodes CASSESWTGFSGNTIYF.

This clone turned up a few times. The chain couples TRBV5-1 to TRBJ1-1, with 9 bases matching TRBD1. J gave up 4 bases and V 4 bases, and 5 bases lay outside the gene matches. There are 14 residues in the CDR3. Germline V gene data show CDR1 as SGHRS and CDR2 as YFSETQ. The CDR3 region has the DNA TGCGCCAGCAGCCCGACAGGGGGGGGCACTGAAGCTTTCTTT. It is translated as CASSPTGGGTEAFF.

To note about this clone: An end of the junction differs from the germline gene, which may be a read error. Additional DNA sequences in this sample encode the identical CDR3. The chain uses TRBV7-9 and TRBJ2-2; TRBD2 might be the D (6 bases). CDR1 and CDR2 from the germline V gene are SEHNR and FQNEAQ (reference sequence). This CDR3 spans 16 amino acids. In nucleotides, the CDR3 is TGTGCCAGCAGCTACGGCGGGGCGGCGAACACCGGGGAGCTATTTTTT. Protein product: CASSYGGAANTGELFF.

The V and J genes are TRBV24-1 and TRBJ2-1, with 14 bases identical to TRBD2. J gave up 8 bases and V 5 bases, and 7 bases lay outside the gene matches. The CDR3 extends over 16 amino acids. Germline lookup yields CDR1 KGHDR and CDR2 SFDVKD. DNA for the CDR3: TGTGCCACCAGTGGGACTAGCGGGAGGTTTAGGTATGAGCAGTTCTTC. Translating gives CATSGTSGRFRYEQFF.

The chain couples TRBV14 to TRBJ1-2, with 8 nucleotides matching TRBD1. The V gene end was trimmed by 5 bases and the J gene end by 7 bases; junction bases not matched to a gene: 6. The V gene's germline CDR1 is SGHDN and CDR2 FVKESK. This CDR3 contains 13 residues. The CDR3 here is CASSATGAGGYTF. DNA of the CDR3: TGTGCCAGCAGCGCGACAGGGGCCGGTGGCTACACCTTC.

A few counts support this clone. This rearrangement joins TRBV5-8 to TRBJ2-1; D possibly corresponds to TRBD2 (6 bases). The V and J ends lost 1 base and 0 bases respectively, with 11 bases between them. The CDR3 extends over 16 amino acids. CDR1 and CDR2 from the germline V gene are SGHTS and YDEGEE. CDR3 sequence (DNA): TGTGCCAGCAGCTTGATCCTAGCGACCTCCTACAATGAGCAGTTCTTC. Protein product: CASSLILATSYNEQFF.

The genes are TRBV19 and TRBJ2-1; 10 nucleotides match TRBD1. Germline loops: CDR1 LNHDA, CDR2 SQIVND (reference sequence). The CDR3 has 14 residues. Unmatched junction bases numbered 2, after V lost 3 bases and J lost 6 bases. CDR3 bases: TGTGCCAGTAGTATTAGGACAGGGGGCAATGAGCAGTTCTTC. Translated, it gives CASSIRTGGNEQFF. The full variable domain, in which reference TRBV19 and TRBJ2-1 provide the parts outside the CDR3, is DGGITQSPKYLFRKEGQNVTLSCEQNLNHDAMYWYRQDPGQGLRLIYYSQIVNDFQKGDIAEGYSVSREKKESFPLTVTSAQKNPTAFYLCASSIRTGGNEQFFGPGTRLTVL.

The chain is built from TRBV29-1 and TRBJ2-1, with 10 bases identical to TRBD2. This CDR3 is 15 amino acids long. The V gene's germline CDR1 is SQVTM and CDR2 ANQGSEA. V dropped 5 bases and J dropped 3; count of bases not matched to a gene: 7. The CDR3 bases are TGCAGCGTTAAAAGCGGGAGGGGTAGCTACAATGAGCAGTTCTTC. This translates into CSVKSGRGSYNEQFF.

In this sample, this clone turned up once. The genes are TRBV25-1 and TRBJ1-4; 9 positions match TRBD1. V dropped 8 bases and J dropped 1; count of bases not matched to a gene: 5. The CDR3 runs 15 residues. CDR1 is MGHDK and CDR2 is SYGVNS in the germline V gene. The CDR3 sequence: CASGGQGLTNEKLFF. DNA for the CDR3: TGTGCCAGCGGCGGACAGGGGTTAACTAATGAAAAACTGTTTTTT.

The chain is built from TRBV19 and TRBJ2-2, with unresolved D. Trimming left V 4 bases short and J 5 bases short, with 14 bases between. Germline V lookup: CDR1 LNHDA, CDR2 SQIVND (reference sequence). The CDR3 loop spans 15 amino acids. The CDR3 nucleotides read TGTGCCAGTAGTAGAGTGAGAACGGGTACCGGGGAGCTGTTTTTT. This gives the protein CASSRVRTGTGELFF.

This rearrangement joins TRBV4-1 to TRBJ2-3; no definite D call. The CDR3 has 12 amino acids. From germline, CDR1 is MGHRA and CDR2 YSYEKL. V was clipped by 4 bases and J by 4 bases, with 6 bases between them. This chain's CDR3 is CASSPPSDTQYF. CDR3 sequence (DNA): TGCGCCAGCAGCCCCCCTTCAGATACGCAGTATTTT.

The rearrangement joins TRBV30 to TRBJ1-4, with D unresolved. Germline lookup yields CDR1 GTSNPN and CDR2 SVGIG (reference sequence). This CDR3 contains 14 residues. With 8 bases removed from V and 6 bases from J, the gap between germline ends came to 19 bases. The CDR3 sequence: CALGPSLQDEKLFF. The CDR3 nucleotides read TGTGCCCTGGGCCCCTCGCTTCAGGATGAAAAACTGTTTTTT.